This T cell receptor beta chain is from a study of cytomegalovirus exposure and HLA in healthy donors. This clone has only a few counts. Its antigen is not identified. An end of the junction does not agree with germline; a read error may underlie this. At sampling all donors were nominally healthy, likely with unrecorded immune exposures. In the PCR, 60 Vbeta and 13 Jbeta primers were used. In the authors' workflow: An analysis performed later counted 73 million or so unique TCR beta chains (approximately 12 million of them shared). The method was immunoSEQ multiplex PCR; TCRdb's version includes in-frame clones alone and lacks a portion of them. V, J and clone size were drawn from that table, and D and trimming were deduced from the DNA. The sample yields fewer than 200,000 clones, approximately 80% seen once. General study results and limits: TCR beta sequences reportedly predicted most subjects' HLA-A and HLA-B alleles accurately. With later analysis, a missense DCLRE1C variant became linked to TCR beta V- and J-gene trimming.

This clonotype originated in a woman aged 50 to 65 in good health and CMV-seropositive. Material for sequencing was PBMCs.

The CDR3 nucleotides are TGTGCCAGCAGTGAAAAGAACAGGCTCGAGTTT. It encodes CASSEKNRLEF. J is TRBJ2-3 and V is TRBV6-1, with a weak D call TRBD1 (5 bases). This CDR3 has 11 amino acids. From germline, CDR1 is MNHNS and CDR2 SASEGT.